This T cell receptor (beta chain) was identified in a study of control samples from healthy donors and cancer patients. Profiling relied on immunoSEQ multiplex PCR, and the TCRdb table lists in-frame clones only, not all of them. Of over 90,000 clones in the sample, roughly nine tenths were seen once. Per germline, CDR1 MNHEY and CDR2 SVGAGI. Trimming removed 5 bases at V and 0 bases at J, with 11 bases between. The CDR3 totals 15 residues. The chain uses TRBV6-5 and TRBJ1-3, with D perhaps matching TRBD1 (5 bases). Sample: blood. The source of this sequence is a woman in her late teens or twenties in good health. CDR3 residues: CASSSGGSSGNTIYF. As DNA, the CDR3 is TGTGCCAGCAGTAGCGGGGGGAGCTCTGGAAACACCATATATTTT.